This TCR beta chain was identified in a study of long-term antiretroviral therapy in people with HIV. Broader study findings: Adherence to ART, viral resistance and therapy changes lacked any data. Post-ART diversity increased but stayed below transplant donor controls.

Note on this clone: Its matching antigen is unknown. The CDR3 ends on some other residue instead of the conserved phenylalanine or tryptophan, so this is likely a read error. Because the CDR3's place on the DNA is in doubt, the DNA is left out and the CDR3 is given as listed by TCRdb.

Every specimen provided roughly 1-10 million cryopreserved PBMC before DNA extraction took place. This was the immunoSEQ v3.0 assay at survey level. Some clones are missing from TCRdb's copy, which holds only in-frame ones; the method was immunoSEQ multiplex PCR. Here the sample spans 6,000 or so clones, over 70% being singletons. The CDR3 region is 11 residues in length, termini included. The chain links TRBV21-1 to TRBJ2-7; the D call TRBD1 from the table was never checked on the DNA. TRBV21-1 is reported as a pseudogene. The sequence derives from a man aged 40-50 years with HIV. The sample in question was unsorted PBMCs, obtained 0.5 years before starting antiretroviral therapy. CDR3: CASSKPGKEGS.